This is a list of T cell receptor beta chains from one sample in a study of CD8 T cells in ankylosing spondylitis. TCRdb re-analysed the 5' RACE reads in MiXCR, keeping a single row per CDR3 protein. In the table there are 250,000 to 350,000 distinct CDR3 sequences, 15% to 20% of which are singletons. Sequenced material: blood, either unsorted or a sorted T cell fraction (not recorded which). The receptors derive from a male donor with ankylosing spondylitis or in good health (not recorded which). The CDR3 runs from the conserved cysteine through the conserved F or W. The D gene is left open where the match is weak. The size field is filled for only some rows; it gives once, few, many or a size class.

>.|TRBV12-3/TRBV12-4|TRBJ1-1|few
CASSKINRSQAFF
TGTGCCAGCAGCAAAATAAACCGGTCGCAAGCTTTCTTT
>TRBD2|TRBV9|TRBJ2-3|.
CASSVDGGRAGDTQYF
TGTGCGAGCAGCGTAGACGGCGGGAGGGCCGGAGATACGCAGTATTTT
>.|TRBV5-1|TRBJ2-2|few
CASSLTPLGELFF
TGCGCCAGCAGCTTAACCCCGCTCGGGGAGCTGTTTTTT
>.|TRBV20-1|TRBJ1-2|many
CSASNPQPNYGYTF
TGCAGTGCTAGTAATCCACAGCCGAACTATGGCTACACCTTC
>.|TRBV19|TRBJ2-4|.
CASSIRGMRENIQYF
TGTGCCAGTAGTATTCGGGGTATGAGGGAAAACATTCAGTACTTC
>TRBD2|TRBV7-6|TRBJ2-1|.
CASRPFPGLVSYNEQFF
TGTGCCAGCAGGCCTTTTCCTGGACTAGTATCCTACAATGAGCAGTTCTTC
>TRBD1|TRBV24-1|TRBJ2-3|.
CATSGSRTGDFTDTQYF
TGTGCCACCAGTGGATCACGGACAGGGGACTTCACAGATACGCAGTATTTT
>.|TRBV29-1|TRBJ2-2|.
CSVEAVRGAGELFF
TGCAGCGTTGAAGCGGTGAGAGGCGCCGGGGAGCTGTTTTTT
>.|TRBV25-1|TRBJ1-1|.
CASSEGGRGTEAFF
TGTGCCAGCTCCGAGGGGGGGCGAGGCACTGAAGCTTTCTTT
>.|TRBV18|TRBJ2-5|.
CASSPGGTKGETQYF
TGTGCCAGCTCACCAGGAGGGACAAAAGGAGAGACCCAGTACTTC
>TRBD2|TRBV7-7|TRBJ2-1|.
CASSFQREGGHEQFF
TGTGCCAGCAGCTTCCAGCGGGAGGGCGGCCATGAGCAGTTCTTC
>TRBD1|TRBV20-1|TRBJ2-2|few
CSADRGPDTGELFF
TGCAGTGCCGACAGGGGGCCGGACACCGGGGAGCTGTTTTTT
>.|TRBV2|TRBJ2-1|few
CASSVRGGHGEQFF
TGTGCCAGCAGTGTCAGGGGGGGCCACGGTGAGCAGTTCTTC
>TRBD2|TRBV4-1|TRBJ2-2|.
CASSQDSPGGAGELFF
TGCGCCAGCAGCCAAGATTCCCCCGGGGGGGCCGGGGAGCTGTTTTTT